This TCR beta chain was captured in a study of cytomegalovirus exposure and HLA in healthy donors. Turning to this clone: As yet, its antigen is unknown.

Profiling relied on immunoSEQ multiplex PCR, and the TCRdb table lists in-frame clones only, not all of them. The sample carries some 320,000 clones, about nine tenths recorded once. Overall study findings and caveats: The study put around 180 TCR beta chains on its list as cytomegalovirus-associated.

The CDR3 runs 15 residues. CDR1 is LNHDA, CDR2 SQIVND, per germline (reference sequence). Trimming took off 3 bases at V and 5 bases at J, with 13 bases between the two ends. Sequencing was done on a sample of PBMCs. This TCR was recovered from a woman in her twenties or thirties in good health and CMV-seropositive. The chain uses TRBV19 and TRBJ2-2; the D is unclear. CDR3 sequence: CASSMGRSGTGELFF. DNA for the CDR3: TGTGCCAGTAGTATGGGCAGATCCGGTACCGGGGAGCTGTTTTTT.